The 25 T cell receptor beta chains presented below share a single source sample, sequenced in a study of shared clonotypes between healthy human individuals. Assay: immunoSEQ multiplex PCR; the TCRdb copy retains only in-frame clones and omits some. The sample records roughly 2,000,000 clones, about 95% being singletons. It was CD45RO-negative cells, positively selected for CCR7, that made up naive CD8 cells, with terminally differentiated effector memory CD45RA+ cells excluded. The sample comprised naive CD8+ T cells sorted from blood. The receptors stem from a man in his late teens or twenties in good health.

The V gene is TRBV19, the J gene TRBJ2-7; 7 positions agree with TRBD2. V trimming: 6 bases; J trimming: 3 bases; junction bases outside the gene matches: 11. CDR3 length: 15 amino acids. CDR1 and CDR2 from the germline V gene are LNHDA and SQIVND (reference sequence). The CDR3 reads CASSSSVGGIYEQYF. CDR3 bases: TGTGCCAGTAGCTCTTCCGTCGGGGGGATCTACGAGCAGTACTTC.

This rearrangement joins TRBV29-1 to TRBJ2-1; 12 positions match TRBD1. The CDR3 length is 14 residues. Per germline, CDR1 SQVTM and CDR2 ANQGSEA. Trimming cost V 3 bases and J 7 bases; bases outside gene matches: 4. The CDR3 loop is CSVDRGQGANEQFF. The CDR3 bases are TGCAGCGTTGATCGGGGACAGGGGGCGAATGAGCAGTTCTTC.

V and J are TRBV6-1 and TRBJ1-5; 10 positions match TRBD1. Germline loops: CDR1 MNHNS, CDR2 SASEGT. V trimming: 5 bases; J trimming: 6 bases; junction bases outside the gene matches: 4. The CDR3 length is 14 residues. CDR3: CASSTDRGPQPQHF. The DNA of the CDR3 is TGTGCCAGCAGTACCGACAGGGGGCCTCAGCCCCAGCATTTT.

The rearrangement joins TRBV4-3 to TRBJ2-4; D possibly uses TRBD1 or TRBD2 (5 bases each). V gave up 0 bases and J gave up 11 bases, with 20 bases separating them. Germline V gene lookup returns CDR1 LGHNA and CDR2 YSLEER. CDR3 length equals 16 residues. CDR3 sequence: CASSQEALGLGVVQYF. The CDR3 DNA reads TGCGCCAGCAGCCAAGAGGCACTAGGCCTGGGGGTTGTTCAGTACTTC.

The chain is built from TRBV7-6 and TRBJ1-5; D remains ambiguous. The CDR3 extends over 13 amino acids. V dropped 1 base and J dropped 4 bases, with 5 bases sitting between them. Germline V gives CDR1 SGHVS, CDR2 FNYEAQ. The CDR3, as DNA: TGTGCCAGCAGCTTAGGCTATAATCAGCCCCAGCATTTT. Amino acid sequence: CASSLGYNQPQHF.

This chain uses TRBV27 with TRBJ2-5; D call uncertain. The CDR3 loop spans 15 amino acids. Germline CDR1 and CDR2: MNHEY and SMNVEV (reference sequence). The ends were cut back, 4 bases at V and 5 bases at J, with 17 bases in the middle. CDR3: CASSSLGYRSETQYF. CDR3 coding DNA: TGTGCCAGCAGTTCTCTCGGGTATCGTTCGGAGACCCAGTACTTC.

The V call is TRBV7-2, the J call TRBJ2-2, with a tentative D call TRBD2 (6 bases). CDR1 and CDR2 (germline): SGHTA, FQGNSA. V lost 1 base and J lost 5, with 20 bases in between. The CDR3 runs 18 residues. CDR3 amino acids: CASSLEYRLEIYTGELFF. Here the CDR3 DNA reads TGTGCCAGCAGCTTAGAGTATCGACTAGAGATATATACCGGGGAGCTGTTTTTT. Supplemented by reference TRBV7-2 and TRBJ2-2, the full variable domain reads GAGVSQSPSNKVTEKGKDVELRCDPISGHTALYWYRQSLGQGLEFLIYFQGNSAPDKSGLPSDRFSAERTGGSVSTLTIQRTQQEDSAVYLCASSLEYRLEIYTGELFFGEGSRLTVL.

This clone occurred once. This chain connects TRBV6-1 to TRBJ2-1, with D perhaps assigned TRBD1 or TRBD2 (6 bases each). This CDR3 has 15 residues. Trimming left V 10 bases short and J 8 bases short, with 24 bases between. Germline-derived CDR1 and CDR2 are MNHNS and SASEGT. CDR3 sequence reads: CATTVLRGPGDEQFF. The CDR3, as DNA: TGTGCCACCACCGTCCTTCGGGGGCCAGGGGATGAGCAGTTCTTC.

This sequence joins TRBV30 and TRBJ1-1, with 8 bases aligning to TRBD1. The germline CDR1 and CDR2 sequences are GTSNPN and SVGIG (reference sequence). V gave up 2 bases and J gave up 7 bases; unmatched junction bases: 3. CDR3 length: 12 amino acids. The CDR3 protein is CAWSRQGFEAFF. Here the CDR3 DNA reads TGTGCCTGGAGTAGACAGGGGTTTGAAGCTTTCTTT.

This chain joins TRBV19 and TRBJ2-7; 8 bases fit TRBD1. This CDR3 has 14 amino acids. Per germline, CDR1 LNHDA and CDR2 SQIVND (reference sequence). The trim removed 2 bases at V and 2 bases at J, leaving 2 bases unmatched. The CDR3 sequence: CASSIYRGTYEQYF. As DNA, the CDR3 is TGTGCCAGTAGTATATACAGGGGGACCTACGAGCAGTACTTC.

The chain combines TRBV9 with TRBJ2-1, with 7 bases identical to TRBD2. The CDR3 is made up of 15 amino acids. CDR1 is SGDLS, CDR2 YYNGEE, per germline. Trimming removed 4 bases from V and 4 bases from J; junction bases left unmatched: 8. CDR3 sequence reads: CASSTSGTLYNEQFF. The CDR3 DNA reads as TGTGCCAGCAGCACAAGCGGGACCTTATACAATGAGCAGTTCTTC.

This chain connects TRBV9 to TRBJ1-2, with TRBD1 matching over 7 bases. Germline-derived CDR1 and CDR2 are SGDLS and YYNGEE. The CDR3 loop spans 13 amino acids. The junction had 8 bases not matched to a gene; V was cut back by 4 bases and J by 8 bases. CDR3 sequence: CASSHQGGWGYTF. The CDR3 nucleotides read TGTGCCAGCAGCCACCAAGGGGGCTGGGGCTACACCTTC.

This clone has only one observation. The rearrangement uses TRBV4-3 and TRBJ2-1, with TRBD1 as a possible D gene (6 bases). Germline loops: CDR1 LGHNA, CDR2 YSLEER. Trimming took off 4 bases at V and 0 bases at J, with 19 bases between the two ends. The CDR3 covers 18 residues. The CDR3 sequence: CASSLSRLDSFSYNEQFF. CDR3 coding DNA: TGCGCCAGCAGCCTTTCCCGTTTGGACAGCTTCTCCTACAATGAGCAGTTCTTC.

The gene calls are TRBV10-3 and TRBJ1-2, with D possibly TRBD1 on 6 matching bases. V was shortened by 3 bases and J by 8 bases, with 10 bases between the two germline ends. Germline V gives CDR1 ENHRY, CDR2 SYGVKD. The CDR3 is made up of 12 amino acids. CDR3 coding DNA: TGTGCCATCAGTGATGGGGGCCGGGGCTACACCTTC. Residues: CAISDGGRGYTF.

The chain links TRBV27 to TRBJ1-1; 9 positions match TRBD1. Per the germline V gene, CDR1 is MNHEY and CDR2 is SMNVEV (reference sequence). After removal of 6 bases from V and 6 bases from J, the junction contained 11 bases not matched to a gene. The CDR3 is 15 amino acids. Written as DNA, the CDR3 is TGTGCCAGCAGACTATCGACAGGGGGTTGGTCTGAAGCTTTCTTT. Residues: CASRLSTGGWSEAFF.

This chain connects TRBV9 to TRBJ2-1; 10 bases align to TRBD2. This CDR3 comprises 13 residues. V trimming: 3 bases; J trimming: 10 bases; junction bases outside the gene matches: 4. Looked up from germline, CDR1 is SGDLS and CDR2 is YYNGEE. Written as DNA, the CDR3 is TGTGCCAGCAGCGCTAGCGGGGGTTTGGAGCAGTTCTTC. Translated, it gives CASSASGGLEQFF.

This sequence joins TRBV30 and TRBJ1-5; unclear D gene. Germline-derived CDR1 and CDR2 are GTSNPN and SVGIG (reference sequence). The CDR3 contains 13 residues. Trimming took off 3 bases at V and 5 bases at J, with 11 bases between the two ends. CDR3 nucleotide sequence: TGTGCCTGGAGCTCTATGGCGGATCAGCCCCAGCATTTT. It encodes CAWSSMADQPQHF.

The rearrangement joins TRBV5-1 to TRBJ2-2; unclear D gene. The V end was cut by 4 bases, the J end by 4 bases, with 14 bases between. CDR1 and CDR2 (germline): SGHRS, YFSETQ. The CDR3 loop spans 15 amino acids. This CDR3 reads CASSPPEPSTGELFF. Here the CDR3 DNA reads TGCGCCAGCAGCCCCCCGGAGCCGTCCACCGGGGAGCTGTTTTTT.

CDR3 in amino acids: CASSEASATQHF. CDR3 nucleotide sequence: TGTGCCAGCAGTGAAGCCAGTGCGACCCAGCATTTT. The V gene is TRBV2, the J gene TRBJ1-5; D not resolved. This CDR3 spans 12 amino acids. CDR1 is SNHLY, CDR2 FYNNEI, per germline. Trimming took off 0 bases at V and 11 bases at J, with 8 bases between the two ends.

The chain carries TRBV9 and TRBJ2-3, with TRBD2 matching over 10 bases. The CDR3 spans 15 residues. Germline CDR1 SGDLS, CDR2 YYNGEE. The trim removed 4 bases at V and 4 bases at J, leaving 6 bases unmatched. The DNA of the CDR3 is TGTGCCAGCAGCCTTGGACTAGCGGACGCAGATACGCAGTATTTT. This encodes CASSLGLADADTQYF.

The DNA of the CDR3 is TGTGCCAGCAGTCCCTTAGGGGTGTCCTCCTACAATGAGCAGTTCTTC. Translating it yields CASSPLGVSSYNEQFF. This chain joins TRBV27 and TRBJ2-1; possibly TRBD1 for D (5 bases). Germline V lookup: CDR1 MNHEY, CDR2 SMNVEV (reference sequence). The germline V and J ends were trimmed by 5 bases and 0 bases, with 14 bases remaining between them. CDR3 length equals 16 residues.

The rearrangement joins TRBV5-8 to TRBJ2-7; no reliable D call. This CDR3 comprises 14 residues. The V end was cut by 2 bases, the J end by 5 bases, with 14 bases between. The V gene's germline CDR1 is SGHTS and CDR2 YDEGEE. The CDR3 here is CASSFYTATHEQYF. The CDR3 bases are TGTGCCAGCAGCTTTTACACGGCGACCCACGAGCAGTACTTC.

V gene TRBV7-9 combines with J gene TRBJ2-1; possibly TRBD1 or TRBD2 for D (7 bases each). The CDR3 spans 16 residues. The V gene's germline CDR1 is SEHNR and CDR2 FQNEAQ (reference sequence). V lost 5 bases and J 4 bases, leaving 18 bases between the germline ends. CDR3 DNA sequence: TGTGCCAGCAGCCCCCAGGGGGGGAAACTTTACAATGAGCAGTTCTTC. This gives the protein CASSPQGGKLYNEQFF.

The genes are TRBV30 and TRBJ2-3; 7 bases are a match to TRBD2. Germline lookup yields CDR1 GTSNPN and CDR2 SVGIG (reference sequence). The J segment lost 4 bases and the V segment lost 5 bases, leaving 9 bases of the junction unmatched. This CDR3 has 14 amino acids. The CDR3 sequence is CAWSGGLGADTQYF. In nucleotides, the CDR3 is TGTGCCTGGTCGGGGGGTCTGGGGGCAGATACGCAGTATTTT.

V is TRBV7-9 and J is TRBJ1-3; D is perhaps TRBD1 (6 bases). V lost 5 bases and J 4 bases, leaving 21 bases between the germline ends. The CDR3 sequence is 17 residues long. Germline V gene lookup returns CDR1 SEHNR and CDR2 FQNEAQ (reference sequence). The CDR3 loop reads CASSQGDGGIEGNTIYF. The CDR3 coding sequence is TGTGCCAGCAGCCAAGGGGATGGGGGCATAGAAGGAAACACCATATATTTT.